A selection of T cell receptor beta chains follows, all from one sample in a study of blood T cells in healthy people across ages. TCRdb re-called the 5' RACE reads with MiXCR, one entry per CDR3 protein. The data show hundreds of thousands of distinct CDR3 sequences, about 34% seen once. Sequencing used blood. The receptor set was obtained from a man aged 18-30 years in good health. CDR3s include the opening cysteine and the closing phenylalanine or tryptophan. Fields, in order: D gene, V gene, J gene, clone size, CDR3 length, CDR3 DNA, CDR3 protein. D genes are given only for firm matches. Where a row states a size, it is once, few, many or the class of an expanded clone; other rows omit it.

D: NA
V: TRBV5-6
J: TRBJ1-2
size: few
length: 15
DNA: TGTGCCAGCAGCTTTGGTCGTTATTCTAACTATGGCTACACCTTC
CDR3: CASSFGRYSNYGYTF

D: NA
V: TRBV4-3
J: TRBJ2-5
size: NA
length: 13
DNA: TGCGCCAGCAGCCAAGCTAGGGGCCATGAGCAGTACTTC
CDR3: CASSQARGHEQYF

D: NA
V: TRBV12-3/TRBV12-4
J: TRBJ2-3
size: few
length: 15
DNA: TGTGCCAGCAACCTTTTGAGGGGAGGCACAGATACGCAGTATTTT
CDR3: CASNLLRGGTDTQYF

D: TRBD1
V: TRBV20-1
J: TRBJ1-2
size: NA
length: 15
DNA: TGCAGTGCTAGCCCACAGGGGGCCGGGAACTATGGCTACACCTTC
CDR3: CSASPQGAGNYGYTF

D: TRBD1
V: TRBV5-8
J: TRBJ1-5
size: few
length: 16
DNA: TGTGCCAGCAGCTTGGAGGCAGGGGGAGGCAATCAGCCCCAGCATTTT
CDR3: CASSLEAGGGNQPQHF

D: NA
V: TRBV24-1
J: TRBJ2-7
size: NA
length: 18
DNA: TGTGCCACCAGCGCCCGGGGACGGAGGCTCAATTCAAACTACGAGCAGTACTTC
CDR3: CATSARGRRLNSNYEQYF

D: NA
V: TRBV5-6
J: TRBJ2-1
size: NA
length: 14
DNA: TGTGCCAGCAGCTCTGATTTATCCTACAATGAGCAGTTCTTC
CDR3: CASSSDLSYNEQFF

D: TRBD1
V: TRBV4-1
J: TRBJ1-1
size: NA
length: 17
DNA: TGCGCCAGCAGCCACAGAGCTGAGGGACAGCTGAACACTGAAGCTTTCTTT
CDR3: CASSHRAEGQLNTEAFF

D: TRBD2
V: TRBV5-1
J: TRBJ2-3
size: many
length: 16
DNA: TGCGCCAGCAGCGGAATGGGACTAGCGGAAGCAGATACGCAGTATTTT
CDR3: CASSGMGLAEADTQYF

D: TRBD1
V: TRBV6-5
J: TRBJ1-1
size: NA
length: 16
DNA: TGTGCCAGCAGATCTTACAGACAGGGGGCAAGGACTGAAGCTTTCTTT
CDR3: CASRSYRQGARTEAFF

D: TRBD1
V: TRBV28
J: TRBJ1-5
size: few
length: 17
DNA: TGTGCCAGCAGTTCCCTCACAGGGGTTGGCAGCAATCAGCCCCAGCATTTT
CDR3: CASSSLTGVGSNQPQHF

D: NA
V: TRBV7-2
J: TRBJ2-5
size: few
length: 15
DNA: TGTGCCAGCAGCTTGGGACAAGGGTGGAGGGAGACCCAGTACTTC
CDR3: CASSLGQGWRETQYF

D: NA
V: TRBV4-3
J: TRBJ2-6
size: few
length: 19
DNA: TGCGCCAGCAGCCAAGATAAAGGTGACGACGACTCTGGGGCCAACGTCCTGACTTTC
CDR3: CASSQDKGDDDSGANVLTF

D: NA
V: TRBV5-1
J: TRBJ2-1
size: NA
length: 16
DNA: TGCGCCAGCAGCCACGCGGGGGACAACTCCTACAATGAGCAGTTCTTC
CDR3: CASSHAGDNSYNEQFF

D: NA
V: TRBV29-1
J: TRBJ2-7
size: few
length: 13
DNA: TGCAGCGTTACCCACGGGGGAGGTGGCGAGCAGTACTTC
CDR3: CSVTHGGGGEQYF

D: TRBD1
V: TRBV7-3
J: TRBJ1-1
size: few
length: 14
DNA: TGTGCCAGCAGGGTTCCGGGACAGGTCTCTGAAGCTTTCTTT
CDR3: CASRVPGQVSEAFF

D: NA
V: TRBV5-4
J: TRBJ1-2
size: few
length: 15
DNA: TGTGCCAGCAGCTTTTTGGACACCCCTAACTATGGCTACACCTTC
CDR3: CASSFLDTPNYGYTF

D: NA
V: TRBV9
J: TRBJ2-5
size: NA
length: 13
DNA: TGTGCCAGCAGCGTAAGACCGAGTGGTGAGCAGTACTTC
CDR3: CASSVRPSGEQYF

D: TRBD1
V: TRBV10-3
J: TRBJ1-4
size: few
length: 16
DNA: TGTGCCATCAGTCCCGAACGAGACAGGGGGTTGGGGCAACTGTTTTTT
CDR3: CAISPERDRGLGQLFF

D: NA
V: TRBV10-3
J: TRBJ2-7
size: few
length: 13
DNA: TGTGCCATCAGTGGGGGGACAAATTACGAGCAGTACTTC
CDR3: CAISGGTNYEQYF

D: TRBD1
V: TRBV6-1
J: TRBJ1-1
size: NA
length: 14
DNA: TGTGCCAGCAGTGAACGGGACAGGCTCACTGAAGCTTTCTTT
CDR3: CASSERDRLTEAFF

D: NA
V: TRBV29-1
J: TRBJ1-4
size: few
length: 12
DNA: TGCAGCGTTGGGGGGGCGAGTGAAAAACTGTTTTTT
CDR3: CSVGGASEKLFF

D: NA
V: TRBV14
J: TRBJ2-7
size: NA
length: 14
DNA: TGTGCCAGCGGCCAAGATTCAGGGATCGACGAGCAGTACTTC
CDR3: CASGQDSGIDEQYF

D: TRBD1
V: TRBV2
J: TRBJ1-2
size: NA
length: 13
DNA: TGTGCCAGCTTGACAGGGGCCACCTATGGCTACACCTTC
CDR3: CASLTGATYGYTF

D: NA
V: TRBV7-3
J: TRBJ2-1
size: once
length: 16
DNA: TGTGCCAGCAGCCCGACAGAACTGGGAGCATACAATGAGCAGTTCTTC
CDR3: CASSPTELGAYNEQFF

D: TRBD1
V: TRBV9
J: TRBJ2-7
size: NA
length: 14
DNA: TGTGCCAGCGGGGCAGGGGGCGGATTTGGCGAGCAGTACTTC
CDR3: CASGAGGGFGEQYF

D: NA
V: TRBV3-1
J: TRBJ2-3
size: NA
length: 15
DNA: TGTGCCAGCAGCCGTTTGGTGGGGGCGGCAGATACGCAGTATTTT
CDR3: CASSRLVGAADTQYF

D: TRBD1
V: TRBV4-2
J: TRBJ1-4
size: NA
length: 14
DNA: TGTGCCAGCAGCCAGGGACAGGGGTATGAAAAACTGTTTTTT
CDR3: CASSQGQGYEKLFF

D: NA
V: TRBV20-1
J: TRBJ1-2
size: many
length: 15
DNA: TGCAGTGCTAGATTTGGGCATGGGCCCAATTATGGCTACACCTTC
CDR3: CSARFGHGPNYGYTF

D: NA
V: TRBV7-9
J: TRBJ2-1
size: NA
length: 14
DNA: TGTGCCAGCAGTCTCCGGGACACCCACAATGAGCAGTTCTTC
CDR3: CASSLRDTHNEQFF

D: TRBD1
V: TRBV3-1
J: TRBJ2-7
size: many
length: 14
DNA: TGTGCCAGCAGCCAAGAAAACAGGGGAAACGAGCAGTACTTC
CDR3: CASSQENRGNEQYF

D: NA
V: TRBV5-4
J: TRBJ2-3
size: NA
length: 15
DNA: TGTGCCAGCAGCTTGGGCAGCAGTTCAGATAGCACGCAGTATTTT
CDR3: CASSLGSSSDSTQYF

D: NA
V: TRBV5-1
J: TRBJ1-5
size: few
length: 15
DNA: TGCGCCAGCAGCTTGGGGGTACCTAGCAATCAGCCCCAGCATTTT
CDR3: CASSLGVPSNQPQHF

D: NA
V: TRBV21-1
J: TRBJ1-2
size: NA
length: 16
DNA: TGTGCCAGCAGCCCGGGGAAAACAGTGTGGGACTATGGCTACACCTTC
CDR3: CASSPGKTVWDYGYTF

D: NA
V: TRBV20-1
J: TRBJ2-5
size: NA
length: 14
DNA: TGCAGTGCTAGAGAGCAAGGTGGATTAGAGACCCAGTACTTC
CDR3: CSAREQGGLETQYF

D: TRBD1
V: TRBV6-1
J: TRBJ1-6
size: few
length: 15
DNA: TGTGCCAGCAGTGGGGGGACAGGTTCCACTTCACCCCTCCACTTT
CDR3: CASSGGTGSTSPLHF

D: NA
V: TRBV28
J: TRBJ1-5
size: many
length: 16
DNA: TGTGCCAGCAGTTTGCCCCGGGGGGGGTACAATCAGCCCCAGCATTTT
CDR3: CASSLPRGGYNQPQHF

D: NA
V: TRBV12-3/TRBV12-4
J: TRBJ2-7
size: NA
length: 12
DNA: TGTACCAGCAGTACAGGGTCCCACGAGCAGTACTTC
CDR3: CTSSTGSHEQYF